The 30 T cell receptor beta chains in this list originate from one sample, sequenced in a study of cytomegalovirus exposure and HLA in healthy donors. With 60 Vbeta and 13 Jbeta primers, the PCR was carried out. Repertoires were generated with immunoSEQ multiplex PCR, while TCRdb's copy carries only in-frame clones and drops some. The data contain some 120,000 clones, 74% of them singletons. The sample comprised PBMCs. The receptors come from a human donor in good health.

For the CDR3, the DNA is TGTGCCAGCAGCTTGAGCCAGGGTTATGGCTACACCTTC. It yields the protein CASSLSQGYGYTF. V and J are TRBV5-6 and TRBJ1-2, with a tentative D call TRBD1 (5 bases). Trimming pared 1 base from V and 5 bases from J, leaving 9 bases between. The CDR3 contains 13 residues. CDR1 is SGHDT and CDR2 is YYEEEE in the germline V gene.

The CDR3 nucleotides are TGTGCCATCAGCCGACAGGTTGGGCAAGAGACCCAGTACTTC. It is translated as CAISRQVGQETQYF. The chain combines TRBV10-3 with TRBJ2-5, with D possibly matching TRBD1 (6 bases). V gave up 6 bases and J gave up 2 bases, with 13 bases separating them. The germline gives CDR1 ENHRY, CDR2 SYGVKD. The CDR3 has 14 residues.

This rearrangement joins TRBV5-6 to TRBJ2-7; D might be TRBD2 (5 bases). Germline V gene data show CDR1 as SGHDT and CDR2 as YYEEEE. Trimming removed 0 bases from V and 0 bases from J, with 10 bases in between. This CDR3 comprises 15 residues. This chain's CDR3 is CASSLAWESSYEQYF. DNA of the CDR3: TGTGCCAGCAGCTTGGCCTGGGAGAGCTCCTACGAGCAGTACTTC. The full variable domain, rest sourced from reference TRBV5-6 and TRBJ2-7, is DAGVTQSPTHLIKTRGQQVTLRCSPKSGHDTVSWYQQALGQGPQFIFQYYEEEERQRGNFPDRFSGHQFPNYSSELNVNALLLGDSALYLCASSLAWESSYEQYFGPGTRLTVT.

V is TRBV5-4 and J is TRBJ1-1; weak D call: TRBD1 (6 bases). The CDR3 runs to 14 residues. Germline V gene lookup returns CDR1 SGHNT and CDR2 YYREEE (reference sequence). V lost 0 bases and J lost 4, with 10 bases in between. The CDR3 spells CASSLVGAVTEAFF. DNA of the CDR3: TGTGCCAGCAGCTTGGTGGGGGCTGTCACTGAAGCTTTCTTT.

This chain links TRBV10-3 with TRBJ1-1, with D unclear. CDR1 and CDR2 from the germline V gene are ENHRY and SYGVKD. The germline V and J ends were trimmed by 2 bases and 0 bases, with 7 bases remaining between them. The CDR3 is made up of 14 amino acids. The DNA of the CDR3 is TGTGCCATCAGTGAGATGCAGATGAACACTGAAGCTTTCTTT. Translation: CAISEMQMNTEAFF.

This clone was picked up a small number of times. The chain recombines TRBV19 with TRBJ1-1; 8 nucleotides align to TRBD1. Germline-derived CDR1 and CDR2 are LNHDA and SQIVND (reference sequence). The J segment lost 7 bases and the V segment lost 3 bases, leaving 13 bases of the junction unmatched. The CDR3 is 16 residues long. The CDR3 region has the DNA TGTGCCAGTAGTATCCCTCTCCGACAGGGGAGAAGTGAAGCTTTCTTT. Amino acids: CASSIPLRQGRSEAFF.

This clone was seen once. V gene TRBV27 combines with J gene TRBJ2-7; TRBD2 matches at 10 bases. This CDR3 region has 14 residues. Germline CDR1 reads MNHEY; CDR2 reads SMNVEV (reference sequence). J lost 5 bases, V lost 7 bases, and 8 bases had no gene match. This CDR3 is CASNSGRSQDEQYF. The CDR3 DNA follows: TGTGCCAGCAATAGCGGGAGGTCCCAGGACGAGCAGTACTTC.

CDR3: CASSPGTGYTEAFF. The CDR3 DNA reads as TGTGCCAGCTCACCCGGGACAGGGTACACTGAAGCTTTCTTT. The gene calls are TRBV18 and TRBJ1-1; 9 nucleotides line up with TRBD1. V shed 3 bases and J 3 bases; nucleotides not matched to a gene: 2. CDR3 size: 14 residues. Germline assignment: CDR1 KGHSH and CDR2 LQKENI. The full variable domain, completed using reference TRBV18 and TRBJ1-1, is NAGVMQNPRHLVRRRGQEARLRCSPMKGHSHVYWYRQLPEEGLKFMVYLQKENIIDESGMPKERFSAEFPKEGPSILRIQQVVRGDSAAYFCASSPGTGYTEAFFGQGTRLTVV.

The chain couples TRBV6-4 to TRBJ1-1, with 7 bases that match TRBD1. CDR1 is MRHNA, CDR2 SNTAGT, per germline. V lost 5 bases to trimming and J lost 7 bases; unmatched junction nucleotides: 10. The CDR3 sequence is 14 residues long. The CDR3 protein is CASSQGRTGGEAFF. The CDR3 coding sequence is TGTGCCAGCAGTCAAGGGCGGACAGGTGGTGAAGCTTTCTTT.

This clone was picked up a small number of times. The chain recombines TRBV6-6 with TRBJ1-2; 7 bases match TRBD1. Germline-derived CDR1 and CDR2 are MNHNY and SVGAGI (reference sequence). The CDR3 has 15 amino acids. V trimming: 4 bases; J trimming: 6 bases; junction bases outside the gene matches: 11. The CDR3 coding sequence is TGTGCCAGCAGTTCTTTTTTGACAGGGACTGATGGCTACACCTTC. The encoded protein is CASSSFLTGTDGYTF.

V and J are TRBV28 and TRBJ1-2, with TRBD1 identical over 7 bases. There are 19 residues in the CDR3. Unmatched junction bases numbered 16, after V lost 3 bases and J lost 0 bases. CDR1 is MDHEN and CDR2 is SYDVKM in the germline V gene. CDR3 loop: CASSFFQGTASLANYGYTF. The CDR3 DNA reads TGTGCCAGCAGTTTCTTCCAGGGGACAGCATCACTAGCTAACTATGGCTACACCTTC.

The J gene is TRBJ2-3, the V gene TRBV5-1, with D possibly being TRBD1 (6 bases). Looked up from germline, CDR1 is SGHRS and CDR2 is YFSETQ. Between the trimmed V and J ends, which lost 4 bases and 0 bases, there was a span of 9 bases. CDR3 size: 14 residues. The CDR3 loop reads CASSTGTSTDTQYF. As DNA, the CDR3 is TGCGCCAGCAGCACCGGGACAAGCACAGATACGCAGTATTTT.

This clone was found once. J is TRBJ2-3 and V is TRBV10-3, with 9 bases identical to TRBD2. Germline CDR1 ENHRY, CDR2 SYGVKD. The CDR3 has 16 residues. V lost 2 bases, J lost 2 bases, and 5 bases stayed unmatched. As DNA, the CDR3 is TGTGCCATCAGTGAGGGACTAGCGTCCTCCACAGATACGCAGTATTTT. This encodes CAISEGLASSTDTQYF.

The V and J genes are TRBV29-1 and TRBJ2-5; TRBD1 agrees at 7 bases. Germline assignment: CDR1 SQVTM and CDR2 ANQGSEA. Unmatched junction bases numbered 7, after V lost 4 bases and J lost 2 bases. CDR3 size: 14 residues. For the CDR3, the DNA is TGCAGCGTTGTTAGACAGGGACAACAAGAGACCCAGTACTTC. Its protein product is CSVVRQGQQETQYF.

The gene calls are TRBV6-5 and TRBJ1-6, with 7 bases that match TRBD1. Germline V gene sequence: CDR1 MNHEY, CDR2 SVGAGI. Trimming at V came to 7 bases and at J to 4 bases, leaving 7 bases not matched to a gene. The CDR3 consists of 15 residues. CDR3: CASTESTGYNSPLHF. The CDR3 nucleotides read TGTGCCAGCACCGAATCGACAGGGTATAATTCACCCCTCCACTTT.

The CDR3 nucleotides read TGTGCCAGCAGTCCCCGGGGGGGAAGCTCTGGAAACACCATATATTTT. Amino acids: CASSPRGGSSGNTIYF. The J gene is TRBJ1-3, the V gene TRBV28, with a weak D call TRBD1 (5 bases). Trimming removed 5 bases from V and 0 bases from J, with 14 bases in between. Looked up from germline, CDR1 is MDHEN and CDR2 is SYDVKM. There are 16 residues in the CDR3.

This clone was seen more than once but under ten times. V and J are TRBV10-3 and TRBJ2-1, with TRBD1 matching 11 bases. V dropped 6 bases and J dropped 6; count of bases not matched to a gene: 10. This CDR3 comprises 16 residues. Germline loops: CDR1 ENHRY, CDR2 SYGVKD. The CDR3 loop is CAISQRTGGDTNEQFF. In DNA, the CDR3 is TGTGCCATCAGCCAAAGGACAGGGGGCGATACCAATGAGCAGTTCTTC.

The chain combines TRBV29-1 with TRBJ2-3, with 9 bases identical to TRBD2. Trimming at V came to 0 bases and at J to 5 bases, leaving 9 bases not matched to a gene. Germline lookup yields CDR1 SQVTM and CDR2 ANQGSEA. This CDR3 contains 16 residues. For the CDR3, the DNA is TGCAGCGTTGAAGATCGAGCTAGCGGGAAAGGAGATACGCAGTATTTT. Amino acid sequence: CSVEDRASGKGDTQYF.

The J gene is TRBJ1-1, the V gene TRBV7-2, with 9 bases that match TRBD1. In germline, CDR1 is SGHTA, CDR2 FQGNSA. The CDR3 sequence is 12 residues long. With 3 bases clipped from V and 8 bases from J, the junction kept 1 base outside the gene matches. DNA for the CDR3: TGTGCCAGCAGCTTCGGACAGGGGGAAGCTTTCTTT. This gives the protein CASSFGQGEAFF.

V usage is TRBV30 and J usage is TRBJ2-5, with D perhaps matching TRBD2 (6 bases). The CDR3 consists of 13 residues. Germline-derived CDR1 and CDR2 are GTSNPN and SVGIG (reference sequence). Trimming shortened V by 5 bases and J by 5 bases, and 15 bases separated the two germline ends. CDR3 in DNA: TGTGCCTGGGCTGGGACTCCTTGGGAGACCCAGTACTTC. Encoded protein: CAWAGTPWETQYF. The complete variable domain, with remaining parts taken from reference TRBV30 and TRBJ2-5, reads SQTIHQWPATLVQPVGSPLSLECTVEGTSNPNLYWYRQAAGRGLQLLFYSVGIGQISSEVPQNLSASRPQDRQFILSSKKLLLSDSGFYLCAWAGTPWETQYFGPGTRLLVL.

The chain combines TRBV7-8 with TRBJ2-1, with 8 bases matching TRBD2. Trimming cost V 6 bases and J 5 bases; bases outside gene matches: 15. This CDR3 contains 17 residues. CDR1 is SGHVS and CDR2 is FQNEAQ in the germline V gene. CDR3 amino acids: CASRPRTSQKGHNEQFF. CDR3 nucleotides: TGTGCCAGCAGACCTCGGACTAGCCAAAAAGGCCACAATGAGCAGTTCTTC. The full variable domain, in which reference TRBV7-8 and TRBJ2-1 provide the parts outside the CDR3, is GAGVSQSPRYKVAKRGQDVALRCDPISGHVSLFWYQQALGQGPEFLTYFQNEAQLDKSGLPSDRFFAERPEGSVSTLKIQRTQQEDSAVYLCASRPRTSQKGHNEQFFGPGTRLTVL.

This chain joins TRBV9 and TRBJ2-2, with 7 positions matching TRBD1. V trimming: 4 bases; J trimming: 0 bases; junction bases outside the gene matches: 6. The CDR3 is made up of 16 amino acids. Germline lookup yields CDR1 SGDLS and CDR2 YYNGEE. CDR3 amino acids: CASSHRQGSNTGELFF. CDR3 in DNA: TGTGCCAGCAGCCACCGACAGGGATCGAACACCGGGGAGCTGTTTTTT.

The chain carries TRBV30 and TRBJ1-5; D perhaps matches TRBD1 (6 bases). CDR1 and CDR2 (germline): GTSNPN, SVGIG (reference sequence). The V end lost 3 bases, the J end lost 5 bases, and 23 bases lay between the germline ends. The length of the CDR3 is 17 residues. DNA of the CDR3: TGTGCCTGGAGCCCATTCACAGGGAGAAGGCTGTATCAGCCCCAGCATTTT. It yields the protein CAWSPFTGRRLYQPQHF.

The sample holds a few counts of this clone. This chain's CDR3 is CASSIKETQYF. The CDR3 DNA sequence: TGTGCCAGTAGTATCAAAGAGACCCAGTACTTC. This rearrangement joins TRBV19 to TRBJ2-5; unclear D gene. V dropped 3 bases and J dropped 3 bases, with 2 bases sitting between them. Germline-derived CDR1 and CDR2 are LNHDA and SQIVND (reference sequence). The CDR3 runs to 11 residues.

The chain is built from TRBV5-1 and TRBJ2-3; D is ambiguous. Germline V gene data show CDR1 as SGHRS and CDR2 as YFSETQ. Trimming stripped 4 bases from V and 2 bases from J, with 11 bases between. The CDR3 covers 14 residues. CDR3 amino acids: CASSPAATTDTQYF. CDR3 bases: TGCGCCAGCAGCCCGGCGGCAACCACAGATACGCAGTATTTT.

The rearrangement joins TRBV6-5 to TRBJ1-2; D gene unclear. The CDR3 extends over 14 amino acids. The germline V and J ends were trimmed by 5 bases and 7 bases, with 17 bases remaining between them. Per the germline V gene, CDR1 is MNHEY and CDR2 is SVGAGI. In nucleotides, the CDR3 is TGTGCCAGCAGTCCGACTAGGGCCGCAGGTGGCTACACCTTC. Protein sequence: CASSPTRAAGGYTF.

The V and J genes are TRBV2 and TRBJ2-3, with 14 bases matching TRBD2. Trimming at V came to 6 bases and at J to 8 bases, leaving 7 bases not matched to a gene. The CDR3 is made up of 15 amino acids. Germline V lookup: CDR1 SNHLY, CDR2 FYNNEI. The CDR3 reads CASRGLAGDGSTQYF. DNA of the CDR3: TGTGCCAGCAGGGGACTAGCGGGAGATGGGAGTACGCAGTATTTT.

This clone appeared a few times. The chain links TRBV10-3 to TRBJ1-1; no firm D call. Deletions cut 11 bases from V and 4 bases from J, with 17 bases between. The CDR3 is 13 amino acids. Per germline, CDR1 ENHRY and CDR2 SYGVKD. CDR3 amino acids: CAPSTKLATEAFF. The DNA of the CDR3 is TGTGCCCCCTCTACTAAGTTGGCCACTGAAGCTTTCTTT.

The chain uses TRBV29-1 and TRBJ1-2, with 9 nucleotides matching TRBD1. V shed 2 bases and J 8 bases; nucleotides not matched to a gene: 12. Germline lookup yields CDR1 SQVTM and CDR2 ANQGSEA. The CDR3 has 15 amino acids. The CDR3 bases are TGCAGCGTTGAAAGCACAGGGGGCGGGTTTGAAGGCTACACCTTC. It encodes CSVESTGGGFEGYTF.

CDR3 sequence: CASSPRDRGRGNQPQHF. CDR3 DNA sequence: TGTGCCAGTAGTCCCCGGGACAGGGGACGGGGCAATCAGCCCCAGCATTTT. The J gene is TRBJ1-5, the V gene TRBV19, with TRBD1 matching 10 bases. The CDR3 has 17 amino acids. Germline CDR1 is LNHDA and CDR2 is SQIVND (reference sequence). Trimming took 5 bases from V and 2 from J; bases not matched to a gene: 9.